The sample holds a few counts of the clone carrying this T cell receptor (beta chain). Its antigen remains unknown. This sample is drawn from a study of T cells in Graves' hyperthyroidism and ophthalmopathy. Study-level findings and limits: Ophthalmopathy was predicted by the model a median of approximately six months ahead of onset.

Disease duration was under 3 months in the ophthalmopathy patients, who also had a Clinical Activity Score of at least 3 and a NOSPECS grade of at least 4. Researchers took RNA transcripts and amplified the TCR beta CDR3 regions from them. During a first-round RT-PCR of the TCR CDR3, the HTBI primer set was used. MiXCR, applied by TCRdb to the multiplex PCR reads, yields one record per CDR3 protein. This table holds under 550,000 distinct CDR3 sequences, 20% found once. The germline V gene encodes CDR1 SEHNR and CDR2 FQNEAQ (reference sequence). The V and J ends lost 2 bases and 5 bases respectively, with 25 bases between them. The CDR3 extends over 19 amino acids.

The sample taken for sequencing was blood. The chain couples TRBV7-9 to TRBJ2-1, with D possibly being TRBD2 (7 bases). This TCR was recovered from a man aged 35 to 55 with Graves' ophthalmopathy. In DNA, the CDR3 is TGTGCCAGCAGCTTACGAGGGGGGGGGGCCGTTCGGGGTCACAATGAGCAGTTCTTC. Amino acid sequence: CASSLRGGGAVRGHNEQFF.